This T cell receptor (beta chain) was documented in a study of beta chain features in type 1 diabetes. About the research overall: Cells sorted and examined across all samples totaled around 110,000,000. Study-wide results and caveats: Shorter TCRB CDR3s, moderately but significantly so, were found in Type 1 diabetes patients in all four CD4+ subsets. In patients and controls equally, PCR might favor templates that are shorter.

V was shortened by 5 bases and J by 8 bases, with 18 bases between the two germline ends. The germline gives CDR1 MNHNY, CDR2 SVGAGI (reference sequence). The CDR3 extends over 14 amino acids. The whole isolated RNA underwent reverse transcription, so sequencing captured expressed TCRB transcripts. The assay was immunoSEQ multiplex PCR, and TCRdb's table has in-frame clones only and misses some. Of about 360,000 clones listed, roughly 12% are singletons. A few counts support this clone. Its antigen is not known. Sequencing was done on a sample of naive CD4+ T cells from blood. The chain joins TRBV6-6 to TRBJ1-2; no definite D call. This clonotype was sampled from a man aged 18 to 29 in good health. CDR3 in DNA: TGTGCCAGCAGTCCGTCGGGATCGGCGCGGGGCTACACCTTC. Its translation is CASSPSGSARGYTF.